One TCR beta chain is described in this entry. These data belong to a study of blood T cell repertoires in COVID-19. As for the study in general: Italy, Spain and the United States were the sources of the convalescent and acute COVID-19 samples. Nucleic acid was either cDNA or gDNA, and it came from T cells, B-cell-depleted T cells, or PBMCs.

Generated by immunoSEQ multiplex PCR, the TCRdb table keeps only in-frame clones and is missing some. The table has a few hundred thousand clones, 65% to 90% seen once; the top ten hold around 4%. Trimming took 0 bases from V and 5 from J; bases not matched to a gene: 9. This CDR3 is 16 amino acids long. Germline-derived CDR1 and CDR2 are LGHDT and YNNKEL (reference sequence). Individuals aged roughly 18 to 95 years were recruited from approximately 24 US areas. This chain links TRBV3-1 (or the pseudogene TRBV3-2) with TRBJ1-1; TRBD1 agrees at 7 bases. The sequenced sample consisted of PBMCs or T cells enriched from blood (not recorded which). The clonotype comes from a woman aged 40 to 55 with acute COVID-19. CDR3 in amino acids: CASSQDTPGGTTEAFF. CDR3 coding DNA: TGTGCCAGCAGCCAAGATACGCCAGGGGGGACTACTGAAGCTTTCTTT.